A single T cell receptor beta chain is shown here with its context. Its specificity is unknown. Each donor gave about 9.3 milliliters of peripheral blood. V was clipped by 4 bases and J by 9 bases; unmatched bases: 11. CDR3 length: 16 amino acids. Per germline, CDR1 SGDLS and CDR2 YYNGEE. The source of the sample is a study of blood T cells in healthy people across ages. Next came a second PCR, run for about 7 to 12 cycles, which used a sample-barcoded 5' primer along with a J-beta primer mix. TCRdb reprocessed the 5' RACE reads with MiXCR, giving one entry per CDR3 protein. The data show about 1.1 million distinct CDR3 sequences, 30% to 40% seen once. Study findings and constraints: Investigators viewed diversity estimates from one million T cells as underestimates, the study reported.

The V call is TRBV9, the J call TRBJ1-6, with 9 bases matching TRBD1. Sequencing input: blood. This clonotype originated in a man in his late teens or twenties in good health. This chain's CDR3 is CASSPSPRDRASPLHF. In DNA form, the CDR3 reads TGTGCCAGCAGCCCGAGCCCCCGGGACAGGGCTTCACCCCTCCACTTT.